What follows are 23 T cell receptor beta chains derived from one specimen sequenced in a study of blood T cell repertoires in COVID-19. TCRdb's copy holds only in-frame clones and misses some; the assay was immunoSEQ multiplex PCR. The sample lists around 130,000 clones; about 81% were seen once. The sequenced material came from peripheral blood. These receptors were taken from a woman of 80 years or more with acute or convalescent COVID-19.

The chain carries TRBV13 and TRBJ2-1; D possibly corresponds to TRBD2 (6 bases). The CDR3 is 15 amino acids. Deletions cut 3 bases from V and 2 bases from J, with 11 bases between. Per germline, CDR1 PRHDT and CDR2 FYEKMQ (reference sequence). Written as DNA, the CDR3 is TGTGCCAGCAGCTTTCGGCTAGCGCCCTACAATGAGCAGTTCTTC. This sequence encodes CASSFRLAPYNEQFF. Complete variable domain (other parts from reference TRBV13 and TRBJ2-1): AAGVIQSPRHLIKEKRETATLKCYPIPRHDTVYWYQQGPGQDPQFLISFYEKMQSDKGSIPDRFSAQQFSDYHSELNMSSLELGDSALYFCASSFRLAPYNEQFFGPGTRLTVL.

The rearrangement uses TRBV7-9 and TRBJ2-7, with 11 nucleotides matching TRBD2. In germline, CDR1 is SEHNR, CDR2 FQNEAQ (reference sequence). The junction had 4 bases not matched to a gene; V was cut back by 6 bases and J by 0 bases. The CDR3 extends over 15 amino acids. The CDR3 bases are TGTGCCAGCAGTCCGGGACTAGCGGCCTCCTACGAGCAGTACTTC. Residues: CASSPGLAASYEQYF.

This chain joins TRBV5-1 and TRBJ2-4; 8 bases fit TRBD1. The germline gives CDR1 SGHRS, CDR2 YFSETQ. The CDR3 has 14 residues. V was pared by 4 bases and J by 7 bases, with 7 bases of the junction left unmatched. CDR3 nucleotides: TGCGCCAGCAGCGATCCCAGGGGGCTGAACATTCAGTACTTC. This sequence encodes CASSDPRGLNIQYF. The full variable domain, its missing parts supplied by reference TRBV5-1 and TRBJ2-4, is KAGVTQTPRYLIKTRGQQVTLSCSPISGHRSVSWYQQTPGQGLQFLFEYFSETQRNKGNFPGRFSGRQFSNSRSEMNVSTLELGDSALYLCASSDPRGLNIQYFGAGTRLSVL.

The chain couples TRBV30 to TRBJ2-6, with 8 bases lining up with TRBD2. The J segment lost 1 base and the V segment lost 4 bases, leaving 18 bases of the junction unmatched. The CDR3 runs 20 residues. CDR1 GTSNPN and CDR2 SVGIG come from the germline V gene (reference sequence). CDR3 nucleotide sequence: TGTGCCTGGACCCCAACGGGGGGGGCGCGTTGGTTTTCTGGGGCCAACGTCCTGACTTTC. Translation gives CAWTPTGGARWFSGANVLTF.

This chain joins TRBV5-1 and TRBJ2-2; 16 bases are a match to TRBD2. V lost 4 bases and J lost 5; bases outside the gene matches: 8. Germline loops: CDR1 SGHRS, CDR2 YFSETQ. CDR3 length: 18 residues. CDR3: CASSPTGTSGRGTGELFF. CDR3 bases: TGCGCCAGCAGCCCGACCGGGACTAGCGGGAGGGGAACCGGGGAGCTGTTTTTT.

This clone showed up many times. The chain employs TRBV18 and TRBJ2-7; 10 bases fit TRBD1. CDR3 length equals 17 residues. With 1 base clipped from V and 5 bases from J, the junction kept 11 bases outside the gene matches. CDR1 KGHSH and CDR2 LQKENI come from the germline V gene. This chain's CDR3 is CASSPLALGQGRNEQYF. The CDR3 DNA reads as TGTGCCAGCTCACCACTGGCCCTGGGACAGGGGAGGAACGAGCAGTACTTC.

In nucleotides, the CDR3 is TGTGCCTGGAGCGCAGGGGTGCGAAACACCATATATTTT. Its protein product is CAWSAGVRNTIYF. The chain recombines TRBV30 with TRBJ1-3; D might be TRBD1 (6 bases). The V and J ends lost 3 bases and 5 bases respectively, with 11 bases between them. CDR1 and CDR2 from the germline V gene are GTSNPN and SVGIG (reference sequence). The CDR3 is made up of 13 amino acids.

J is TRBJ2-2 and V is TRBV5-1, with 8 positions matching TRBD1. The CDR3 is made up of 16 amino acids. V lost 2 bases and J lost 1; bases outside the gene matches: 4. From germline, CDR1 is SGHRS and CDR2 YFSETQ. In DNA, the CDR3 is TGCGCCAGCAGCTTAGACGGACAGGGGAACACCGGGGAGCTGTTTTTT. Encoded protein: CASSLDGQGNTGELFF.

The chain's CDR3 is CASSHPGTPEAFF. CDR3 coding DNA: TGTGCCAGCAGCCACCCCGGGACACCTGAAGCTTTCTTT. The chain couples TRBV5-6 to TRBJ1-1; tentative D call: TRBD1 (6 bases). The V gene lost 4 bases and the J gene lost 6 bases, with 13 bases spanning the gap. Germline CDR1 reads SGHDT; CDR2 reads YYEEEE. The CDR3 loop spans 13 amino acids.

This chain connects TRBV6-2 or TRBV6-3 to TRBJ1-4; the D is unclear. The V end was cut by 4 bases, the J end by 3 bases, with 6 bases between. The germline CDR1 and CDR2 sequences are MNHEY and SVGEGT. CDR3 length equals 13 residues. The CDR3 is CASSSRSNEKLFF. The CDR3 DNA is TGTGCCAGCAGTTCCCGTTCTAATGAAAAACTGTTTTTT.

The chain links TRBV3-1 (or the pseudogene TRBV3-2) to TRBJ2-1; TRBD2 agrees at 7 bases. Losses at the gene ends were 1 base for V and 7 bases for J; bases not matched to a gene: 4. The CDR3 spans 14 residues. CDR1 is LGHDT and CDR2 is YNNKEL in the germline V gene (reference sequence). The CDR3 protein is CASSQGRERNEQFF. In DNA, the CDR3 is TGTGCCAGCAGCCAAGGGCGGGAGAGGAATGAGCAGTTCTTC.

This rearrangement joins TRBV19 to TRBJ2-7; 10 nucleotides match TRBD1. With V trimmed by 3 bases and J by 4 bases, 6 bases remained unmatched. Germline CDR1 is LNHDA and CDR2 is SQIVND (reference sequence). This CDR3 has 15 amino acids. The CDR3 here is CASSISWDRGYEQYF. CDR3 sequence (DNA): TGTGCCAGTAGTATTTCCTGGGACAGGGGTTACGAGCAGTACTTC.

The CDR3 coding sequence is TGTGCCAGCAGCCAAGAACTTGTCGGGGAAGGCTACACCTTC. Translating gives CASSQELVGEGYTF. The V call is TRBV3-1 (or the pseudogene TRBV3-2), the J call TRBJ1-2, with D unclear. This CDR3 region has 14 residues. The V end was cut by 0 bases, the J end by 8 bases, with 13 bases between. Germline V CDR1 and CDR2: LGHDT, YNNKEL (reference sequence).

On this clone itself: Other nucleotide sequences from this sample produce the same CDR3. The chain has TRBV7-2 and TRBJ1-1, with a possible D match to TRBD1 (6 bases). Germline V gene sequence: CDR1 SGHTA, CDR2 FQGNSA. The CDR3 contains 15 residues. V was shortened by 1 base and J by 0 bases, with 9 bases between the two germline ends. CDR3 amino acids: CASSLEGDMNTEAFF. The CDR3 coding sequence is TGTGCCAGCAGCTTAGAGGGGGACATGAACACTGAAGCTTTCTTT.

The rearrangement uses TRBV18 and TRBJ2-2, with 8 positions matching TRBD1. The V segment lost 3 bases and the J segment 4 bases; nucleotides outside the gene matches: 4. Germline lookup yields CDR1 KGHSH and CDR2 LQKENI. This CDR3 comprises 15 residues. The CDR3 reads CASSPTGGGTGELFF. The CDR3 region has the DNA TGTGCCAGCTCACCCACAGGGGGAGGCACCGGGGAGCTGTTTTTT.

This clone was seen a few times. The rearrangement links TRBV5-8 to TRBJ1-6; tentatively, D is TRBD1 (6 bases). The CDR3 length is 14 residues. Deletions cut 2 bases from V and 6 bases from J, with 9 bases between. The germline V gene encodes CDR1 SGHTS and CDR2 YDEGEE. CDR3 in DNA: TGTGCCAGCAGCTTCTTGGACAGTAATTCACCCCTCCACTTT. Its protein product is CASSFLDSNSPLHF.

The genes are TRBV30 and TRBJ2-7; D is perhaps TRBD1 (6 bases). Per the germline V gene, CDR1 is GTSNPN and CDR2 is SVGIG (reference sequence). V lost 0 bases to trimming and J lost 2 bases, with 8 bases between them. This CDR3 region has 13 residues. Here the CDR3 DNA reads TGTGCCTGGAGTGTAACAGGGCCCTACGAGCAGTACTTC. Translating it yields CAWSVTGPYEQYF.

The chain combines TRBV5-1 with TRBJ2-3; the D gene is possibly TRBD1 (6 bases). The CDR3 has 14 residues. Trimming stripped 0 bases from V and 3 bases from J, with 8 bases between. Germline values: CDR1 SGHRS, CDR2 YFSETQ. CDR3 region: CASSLDRETDTQYF. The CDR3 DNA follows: TGCGCCAGCAGCTTGGACAGGGAGACAGATACGCAGTATTTT.

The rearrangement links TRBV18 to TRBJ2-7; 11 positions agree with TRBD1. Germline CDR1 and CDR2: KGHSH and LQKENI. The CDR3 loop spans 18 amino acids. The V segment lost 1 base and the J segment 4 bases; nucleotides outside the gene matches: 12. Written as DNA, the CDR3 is TGTGCCAGCTCACCACGGGTCGGGTGGACAGGGGGCATGTACGAGCAGTACTTC. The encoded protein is CASSPRVGWTGGMYEQYF.

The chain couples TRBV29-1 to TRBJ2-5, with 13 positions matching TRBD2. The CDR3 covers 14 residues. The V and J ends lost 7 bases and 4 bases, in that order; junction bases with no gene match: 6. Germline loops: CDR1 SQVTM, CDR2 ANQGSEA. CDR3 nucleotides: TGCAGCGCCTCACTAGCGGGGGGGCGAGAGACCCAGTACTTC. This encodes CSASLAGGRETQYF.

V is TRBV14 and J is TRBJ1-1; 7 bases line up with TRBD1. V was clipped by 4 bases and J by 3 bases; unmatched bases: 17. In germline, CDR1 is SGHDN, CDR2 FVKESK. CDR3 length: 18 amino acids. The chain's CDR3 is CASSPEAEGARGDTEAFF. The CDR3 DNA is TGTGCCAGCAGCCCAGAGGCGGAGGGGGCTCGTGGGGACACTGAAGCTTTCTTT.

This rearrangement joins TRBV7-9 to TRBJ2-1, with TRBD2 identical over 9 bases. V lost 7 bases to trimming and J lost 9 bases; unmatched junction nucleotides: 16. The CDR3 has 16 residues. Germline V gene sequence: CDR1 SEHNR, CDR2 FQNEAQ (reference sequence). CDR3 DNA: TGTGCCAGCACCCCTTTTGGGCGGGAGGGCCGGAGTGAGCAGTTCTTC. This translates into CASTPFGREGRSEQFF.

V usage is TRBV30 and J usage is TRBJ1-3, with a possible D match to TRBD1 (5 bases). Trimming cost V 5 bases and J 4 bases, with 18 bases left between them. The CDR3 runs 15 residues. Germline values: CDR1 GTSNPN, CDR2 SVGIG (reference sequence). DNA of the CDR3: TGTGCCTGGTGCATGGGGGGTGGGGTAGGAAACACCATATATTTT. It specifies CAWCMGGGVGNTIYF.